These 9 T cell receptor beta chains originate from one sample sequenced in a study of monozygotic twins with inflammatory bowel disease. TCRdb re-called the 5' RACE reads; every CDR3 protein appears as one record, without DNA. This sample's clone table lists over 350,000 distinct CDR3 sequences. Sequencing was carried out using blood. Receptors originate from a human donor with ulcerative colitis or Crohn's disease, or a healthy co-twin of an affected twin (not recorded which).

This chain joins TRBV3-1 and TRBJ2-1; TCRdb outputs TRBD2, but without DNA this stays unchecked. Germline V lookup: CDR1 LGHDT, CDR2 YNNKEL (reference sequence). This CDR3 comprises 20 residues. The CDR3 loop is CASSQDIGGLAVGSYNEQFF.

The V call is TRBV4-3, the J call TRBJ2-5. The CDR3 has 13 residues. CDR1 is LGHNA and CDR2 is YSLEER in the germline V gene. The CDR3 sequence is CASSQDWSLDQYF.

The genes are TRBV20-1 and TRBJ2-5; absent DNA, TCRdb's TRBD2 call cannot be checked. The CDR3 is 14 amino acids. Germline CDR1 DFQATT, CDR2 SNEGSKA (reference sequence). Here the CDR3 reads CSAKPRASQETQYF.

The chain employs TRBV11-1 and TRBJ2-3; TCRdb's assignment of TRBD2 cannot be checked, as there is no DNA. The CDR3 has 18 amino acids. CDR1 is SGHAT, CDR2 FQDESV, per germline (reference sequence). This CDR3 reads CASSLASGGAHRGDTQYF.

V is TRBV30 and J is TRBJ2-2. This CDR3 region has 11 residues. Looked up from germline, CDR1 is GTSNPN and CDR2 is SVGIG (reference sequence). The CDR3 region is CAWTWAGELFF.

This CDR3 reads CSVEAGTGESSYEQYF. V usage is TRBV29-1 and J usage is TRBJ2-7; TCRdb calls TRBD1, which cannot be checked without DNA. The length of the CDR3 is 16 residues. The germline V gene has CDR1 SQVTM and CDR2 ANQGSEA.

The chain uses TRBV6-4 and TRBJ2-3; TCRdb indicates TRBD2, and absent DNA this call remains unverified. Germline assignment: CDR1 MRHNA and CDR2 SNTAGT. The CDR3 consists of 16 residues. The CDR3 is CASSDGLAGDTDTQYF.

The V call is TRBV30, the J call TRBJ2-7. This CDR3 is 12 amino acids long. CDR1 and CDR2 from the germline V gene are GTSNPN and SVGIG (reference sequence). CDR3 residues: CAWSQSSYEQYF.

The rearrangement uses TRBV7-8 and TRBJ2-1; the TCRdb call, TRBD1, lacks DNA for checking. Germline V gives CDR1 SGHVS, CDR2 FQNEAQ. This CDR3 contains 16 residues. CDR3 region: CASSPWTEGWGNEQFF.